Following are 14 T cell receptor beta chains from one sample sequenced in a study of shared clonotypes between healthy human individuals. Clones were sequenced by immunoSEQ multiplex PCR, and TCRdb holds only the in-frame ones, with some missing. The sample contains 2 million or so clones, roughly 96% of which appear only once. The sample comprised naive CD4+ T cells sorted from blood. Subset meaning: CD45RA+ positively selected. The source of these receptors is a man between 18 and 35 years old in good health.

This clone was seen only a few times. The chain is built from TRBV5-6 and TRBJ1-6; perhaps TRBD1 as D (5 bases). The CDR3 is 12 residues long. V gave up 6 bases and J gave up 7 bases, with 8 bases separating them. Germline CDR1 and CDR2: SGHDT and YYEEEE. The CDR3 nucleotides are TGTGCCAGCATAGCAGGGAATTCACCCCTCCACTTT. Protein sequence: CASIAGNSPLHF. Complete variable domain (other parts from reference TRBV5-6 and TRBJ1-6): DAGVTQSPTHLIKTRGQQVTLRCSPKSGHDTVSWYQQALGQGPQFIFQYYEEEERQRGNFPDRFSGHQFPNYSSELNVNALLLGDSALYLCASIAGNSPLHFGNGTRLTVT.

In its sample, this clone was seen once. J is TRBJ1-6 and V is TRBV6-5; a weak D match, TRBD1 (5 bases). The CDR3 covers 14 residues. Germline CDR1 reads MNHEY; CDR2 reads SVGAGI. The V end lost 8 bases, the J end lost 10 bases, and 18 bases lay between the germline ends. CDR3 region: CASGVGGKGSPLHF. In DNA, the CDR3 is TGTGCCAGCGGCGTGGGGGGAAAAGGATCACCCCTCCACTTT.

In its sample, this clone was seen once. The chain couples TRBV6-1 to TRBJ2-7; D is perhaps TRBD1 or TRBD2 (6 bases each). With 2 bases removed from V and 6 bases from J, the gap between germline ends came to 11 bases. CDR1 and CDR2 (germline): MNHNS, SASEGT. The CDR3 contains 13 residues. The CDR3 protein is CASSERGAAEQYF. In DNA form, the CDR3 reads TGTGCCAGCAGTGAAAGGGGGGCAGCCGAGCAGTACTTC.

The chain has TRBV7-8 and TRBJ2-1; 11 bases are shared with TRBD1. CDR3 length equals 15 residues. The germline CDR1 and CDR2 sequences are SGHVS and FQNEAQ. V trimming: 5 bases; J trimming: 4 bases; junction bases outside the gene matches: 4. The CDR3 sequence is CASSHRDRGYNEQFF. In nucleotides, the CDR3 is TGTGCCAGCAGCCACCGGGACAGGGGGTACAATGAGCAGTTCTTC.

CDR3 loop: CASSLVGAVNTEAFF. The CDR3 DNA sequence: TGTGCCAGCAGCTTAGTAGGGGCAGTGAACACTGAAGCTTTCTTT. The chain links TRBV13 to TRBJ1-1, with D possibly being TRBD1 (5 bases). Trimming stripped 1 base from V and 0 bases from J, with 9 bases between. This CDR3 region has 15 residues. CDR1 is PRHDT, CDR2 FYEKMQ, per germline (reference sequence).

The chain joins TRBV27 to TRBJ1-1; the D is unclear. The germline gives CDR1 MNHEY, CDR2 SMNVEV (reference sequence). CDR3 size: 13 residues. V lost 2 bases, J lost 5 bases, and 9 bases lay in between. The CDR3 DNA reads TGTGCCAGCAGTTTAGGAGTTCGGACTGAAGCTTTCTTT. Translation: CASSLGVRTEAFF.

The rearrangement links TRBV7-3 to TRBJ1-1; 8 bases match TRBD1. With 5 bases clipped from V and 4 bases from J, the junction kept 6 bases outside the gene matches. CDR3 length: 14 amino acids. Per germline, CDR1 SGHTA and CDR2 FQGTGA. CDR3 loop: CASSPRQGATEAFF. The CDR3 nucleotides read TGTGCCAGCAGCCCCCGGCAGGGGGCCACTGAAGCTTTCTTT.

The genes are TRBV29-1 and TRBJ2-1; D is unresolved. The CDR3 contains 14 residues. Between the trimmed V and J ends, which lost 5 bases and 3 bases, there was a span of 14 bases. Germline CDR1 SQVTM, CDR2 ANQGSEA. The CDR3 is CSVLPEKSYNEQFF. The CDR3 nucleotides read TGCAGCGTTCTTCCAGAGAAGAGCTACAATGAGCAGTTCTTC.

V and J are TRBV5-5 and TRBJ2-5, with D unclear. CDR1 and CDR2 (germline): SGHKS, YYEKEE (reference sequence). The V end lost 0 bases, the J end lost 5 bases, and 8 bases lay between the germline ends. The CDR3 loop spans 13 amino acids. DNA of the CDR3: TGTGCCAGCAGCTTGGTGGCACCCGAGACCCAGTACTTC. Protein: CASSLVAPETQYF.

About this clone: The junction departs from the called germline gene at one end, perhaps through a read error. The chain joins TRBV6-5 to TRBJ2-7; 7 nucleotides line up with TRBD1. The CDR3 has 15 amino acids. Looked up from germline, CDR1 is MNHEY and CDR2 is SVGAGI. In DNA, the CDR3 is TGTGCCAGCGGTTACTCCGACAGGGATACCTACGAGCAGTACTTC. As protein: CASGYSDRDTYEQYF.

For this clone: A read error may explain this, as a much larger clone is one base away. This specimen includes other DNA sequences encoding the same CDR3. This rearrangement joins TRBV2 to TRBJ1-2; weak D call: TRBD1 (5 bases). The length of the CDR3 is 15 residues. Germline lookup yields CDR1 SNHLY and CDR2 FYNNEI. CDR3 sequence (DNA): TGTGCCAGCAGTGAACAGGGTTTAACTAACTATGGCTACACCTTT. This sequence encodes CASSEQGLTNYGYTF.

The CDR3 DNA reads as TGTGCCAGCAGCTTCAATGGGGCTGGTGAGCAGTTCTTC. It specifies CASSFNGAGEQFF. The rearrangement links TRBV7-9 to TRBJ2-1; D is perhaps TRBD1 (5 bases). The CDR3 totals 13 residues. The V gene's germline CDR1 is SEHNR and CDR2 FQNEAQ (reference sequence). Trimming removed 3 bases from V and 9 bases from J, with 12 bases in between.

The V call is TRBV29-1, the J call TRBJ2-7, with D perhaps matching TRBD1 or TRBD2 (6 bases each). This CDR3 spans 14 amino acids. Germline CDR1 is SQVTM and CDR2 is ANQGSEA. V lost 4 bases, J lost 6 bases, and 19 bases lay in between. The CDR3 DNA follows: TGCAGCGTTGGGGTCGGGTCGGGGGCCCGCGAGCAGTACTTC. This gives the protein CSVGVGSGAREQYF.

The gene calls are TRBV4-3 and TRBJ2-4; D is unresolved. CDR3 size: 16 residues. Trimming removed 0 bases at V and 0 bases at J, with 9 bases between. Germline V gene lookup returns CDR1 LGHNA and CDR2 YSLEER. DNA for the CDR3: TGCGCCAGCAGCCAAGAATGGCGGCTAGCCAAAAACATTCAGTACTTC. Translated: CASSQEWRLAKNIQYF.